The text below deals with one TCR beta chain. The antigen remains unidentified. These data come from a study of Ad26.COV2.S vaccination and SARS-CoV-2 variants. Notes on the study in general: The TCR breadth and depth analyses may have understated or missed part of the total T cell responses. Reportedly, after vaccination the spike-specific CD8+ and CD4+ T cell responses displayed substantial breadth. Placebo recipients and vaccine recipients were similar in non-spike TCR breadth. Spike-specific TCR breadth ran higher among vaccine recipients than placebo recipients.

Assay used: immunoSEQ multiplex PCR; TCRdb lists only in-frame clones, some missing. The top ten hold under 4% of the sample, which has about 350,000 clones, 92% seen once. The CDR3 has 14 amino acids. Deletions cut 5 bases from V and 9 bases from J, with 17 bases between. Germline V CDR1 and CDR2: SGHTA, FQGNSA. This specimen consisted of peripheral blood, obtained after recovery from COVID-19. This receptor was taken from a human donor who had recovered from COVID-19. The chain couples TRBV7-2 to TRBJ1-5; weak D call: TRBD1 (6 bases). CDR3 nucleotides: TGTGCCAGCAGCCCCCCAGGGGAGGTCAGGCCCCAGCATTTT. Amino acids: CASSPPGEVRPQHF.